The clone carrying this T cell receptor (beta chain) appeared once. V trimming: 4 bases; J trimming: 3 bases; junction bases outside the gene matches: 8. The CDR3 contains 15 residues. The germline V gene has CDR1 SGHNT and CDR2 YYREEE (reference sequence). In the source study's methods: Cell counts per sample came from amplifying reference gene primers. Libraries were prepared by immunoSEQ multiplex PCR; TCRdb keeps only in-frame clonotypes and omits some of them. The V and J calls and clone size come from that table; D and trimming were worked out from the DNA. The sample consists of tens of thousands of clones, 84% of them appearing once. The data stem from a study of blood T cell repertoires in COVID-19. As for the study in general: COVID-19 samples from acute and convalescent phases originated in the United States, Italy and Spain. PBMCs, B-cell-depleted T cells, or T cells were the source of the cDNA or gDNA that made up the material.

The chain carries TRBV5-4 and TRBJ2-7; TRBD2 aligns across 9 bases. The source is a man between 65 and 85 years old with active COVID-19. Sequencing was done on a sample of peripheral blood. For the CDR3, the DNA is TGTGCCAGCAGCCCTAGAGGCGGGGGGGACTACGAGCAGTACTTC. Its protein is CASSPRGGGDYEQYF.